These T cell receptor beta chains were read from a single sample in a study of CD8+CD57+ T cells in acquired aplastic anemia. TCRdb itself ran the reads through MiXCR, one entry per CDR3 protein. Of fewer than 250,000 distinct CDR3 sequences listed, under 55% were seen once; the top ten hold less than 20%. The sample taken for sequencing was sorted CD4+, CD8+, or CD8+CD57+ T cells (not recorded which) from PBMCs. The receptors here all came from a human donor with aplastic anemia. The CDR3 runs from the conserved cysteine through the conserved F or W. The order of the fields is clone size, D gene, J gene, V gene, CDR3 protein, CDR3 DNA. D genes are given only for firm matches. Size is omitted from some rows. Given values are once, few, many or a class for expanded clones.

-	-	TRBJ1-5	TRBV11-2	CASDLGQLQPQHF	TGTGCCAGCGACTTAGGACAGCTCCAGCCCCAGCATTTT
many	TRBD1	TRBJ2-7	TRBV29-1	CSVERGQLMSSYEQYF	TGCAGCGTTGAAAGGGGACAGCTTATGAGCTCCTACGAGCAGTACTTC
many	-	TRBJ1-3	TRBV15	CATSRDQGSGNTIYF	TGTGCCACCAGCAGAGATCAGGGCTCTGGAAACACCATATATTTT
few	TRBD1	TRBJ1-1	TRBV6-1	CASTRRTGAGTEAFF	TGTGCCAGCACCCGAAGGACAGGGGCTGGCACTGAAGCTTTCTTT
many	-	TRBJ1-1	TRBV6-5	CASRAPGRMNTEAFF	TGTGCCAGCAGAGCCCCCGGACGGATGAACACTGAAGCTTTCTTT
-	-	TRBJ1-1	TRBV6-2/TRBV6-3	CASSLRDLTEAFF	TGTGCCAGCAGTTTGCGAGACCTTACTGAAGCTTTCTTT
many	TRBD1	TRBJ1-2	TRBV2	CASSTQGSYGYTF	TGTGCCAGCAGTACACAGGGGAGCTATGGCTACACCTTC
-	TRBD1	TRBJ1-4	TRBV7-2	CASSLGGQGGNEKLFF	TGTGCCAGCAGCTTAGGCGGACAGGGCGGGAATGAAAAACTGTTTTTT
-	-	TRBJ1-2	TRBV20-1	CSVQHPTANYGYTF	TGCAGTGTCCAACATCCGACAGCTAACTATGGCTACACCTTC
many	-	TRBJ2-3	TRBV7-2	CASSRIAENTDTQYF	TGTGCCAGCAGCCGCATAGCGGAGAACACAGATACGCAGTATTTT
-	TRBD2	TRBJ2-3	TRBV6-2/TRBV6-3	CACSYQRESTDTQYF	TGTGCCTGCAGTTACCAGCGGGAGAGCACAGATACGCAGTATTTT
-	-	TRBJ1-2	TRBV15	CATSRDGQSYTF	TGTGCCACCAGCAGAGATGGGCAGAGCTACACCTTC
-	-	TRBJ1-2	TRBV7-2	CASSPDKGRTNYGYTF	TGTGCCAGCAGCCCCGACAAGGGGAGAACTAACTATGGCTACACCTTC
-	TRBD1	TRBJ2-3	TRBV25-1	CASTPQWTGGRADTQYF	TGTGCCAGCACTCCCCAGTGGACAGGGGGTCGGGCAGATACGCAGTATTTT
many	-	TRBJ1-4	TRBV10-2	CASTLDPRNEKLFF	TGCGCCAGCACCTTGGACCCTCGAAATGAAAAACTGTTTTTT
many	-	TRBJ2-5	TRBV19	CASSITVDSPGQETQYF	TGTGCCAGTAGTATCACAGTGGACTCTCCCGGACAAGAGACCCAGTACTTC
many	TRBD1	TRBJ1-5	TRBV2	CASRGSGQGISNQPQHF	TGTGCCAGCAGAGGTTCGGGACAGGGAATTAGCAATCAGCCCCAGCATTTT
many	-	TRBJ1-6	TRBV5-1	CASSLQDNSPLHF	TGCGCCAGCAGCTTACAGGATAATTCACCCCTCCACTTT
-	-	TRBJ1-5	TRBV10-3	CAIRGENGQPQHF	TGTGCCATCCGGGGGGAAAATGGTCAGCCCCAGCATTTT
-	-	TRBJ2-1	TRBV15	CATSSHLKEQFF	TGTGCCACCAGCAGCCACCTCAAGGAACAGTTCTTC
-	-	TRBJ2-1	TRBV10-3	CAISASHEQFF	TGTGCCATCAGTGCTAGCCATGAGCAGTTCTTC
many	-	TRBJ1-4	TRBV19	CASSSADNNEKLFF	TGTGCCAGTAGTTCTGCAGACAATAATGAAAAACTGTTTTTT
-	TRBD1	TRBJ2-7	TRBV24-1	CATSDQQRDSQMYEQYF	TGTGCCACCAGTGACCAGCAACGGGACAGCCAAATGTACGAGCAGTACTTC
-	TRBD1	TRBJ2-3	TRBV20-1	CSAQDRRRTDTQYF	TGCAGTGCACAGGACAGGCGCCGCACAGATACGCAGTATTTT
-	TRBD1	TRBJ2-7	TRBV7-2	CASSFWDRSSYEQYF	TGTGCCAGCAGCTTCTGGGACAGGAGCTCCTACGAGCAGTACTTC
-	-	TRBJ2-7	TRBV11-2	CASSLRAPYEQYF	TGTGCCAGCAGCTTAAGGGCTCCCTACGAGCAGTACTTC
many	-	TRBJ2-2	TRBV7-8	CASSLRAAGELFF	TGTGCCAGCAGCTTAAGAGCGGCCGGGGAGCTGTTTTTT
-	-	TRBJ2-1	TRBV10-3	CAIPGQSSGEQFF	TGTGCCATACCGGGACAAAGCTCGGGTGAGCAGTTCTTC
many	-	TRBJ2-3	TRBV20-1	CSATGHTSTDTQYF	TGCAGTGCTACAGGACATACCAGCACAGATACGCAGTATTTT
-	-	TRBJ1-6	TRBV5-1	CASSLATEVSPLHF	TGCGCCAGCAGCTTGGCCACAGAGGTTTCTCCCCTCCACTTT
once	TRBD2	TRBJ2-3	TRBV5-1	CASSRSSGSTDTQYF	TGCGCCAGCAGCCGGTCTAGCGGGAGCACAGATACGCAGTATTTT
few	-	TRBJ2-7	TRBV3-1	CASSQGPGGSYEQYF	TGTGCCAGCAGCCAAGGCCCCGGGGGTTCCTACGAGCAGTACTTC
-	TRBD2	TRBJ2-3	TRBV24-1	CATQSRTSGGKTTDTQYF	TGTGCCACTCAAAGTAGGACTAGCGGGGGCAAAACCACAGATACGCAGTATTTT
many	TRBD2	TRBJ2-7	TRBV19	CASSIGRAGGAQYEQYF	TGTGCCAGTAGTATAGGCCGGGCCGGGGGGGCCCAATACGAGCAGTACTTC
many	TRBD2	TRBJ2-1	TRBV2	CASSEAPGLKQFF	TGTGCCAGCAGTGAAGCGCCGGGACTAAAGCAGTTCTTC
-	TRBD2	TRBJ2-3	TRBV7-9	CASSLVAGGITDTQYF	TGTGCCAGCAGCTTAGTGGCGGGGGGGATCACAGATACGCAGTATTTT
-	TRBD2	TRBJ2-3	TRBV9	CASSVTSGGVTDTQYF	TGTGCCAGCAGCGTTACTAGCGGGGGGGTCACAGATACGCAGTATTTT
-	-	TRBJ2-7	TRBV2	CASSDADTYEQYF	TGTGCCAGCAGTGATGCAGATACCTACGAGCAGTACTTC
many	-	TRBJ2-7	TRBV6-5	CASSYSTGGGREQYF	TGTGCCAGCAGTTACTCGACAGGAGGGGGGCGCGAGCAGTACTTC
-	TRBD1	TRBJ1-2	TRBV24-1	CATEGQGADYGYTF	TGTGCCACGGAGGGACAGGGGGCAGACTATGGCTACACCTTC
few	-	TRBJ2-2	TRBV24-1	CATSDQYRAGELFF	TGTGCCACCAGCGACCAATACAGGGCCGGGGAGCTGTTTTTT
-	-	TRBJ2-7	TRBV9	CASSDRDVAYEQYF	TGTGCCAGCAGCGACCGGGACGTAGCCTACGAGCAGTACTTC
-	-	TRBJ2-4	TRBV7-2	CASSSGVNKNIQYF	TGTGCCAGCAGCTCAGGGGTGAACAAAAACATTCAGTACTTC
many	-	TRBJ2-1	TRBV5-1	CASSLVQNPNEQFF	TGCGCCAGCAGCTTGGTCCAAAACCCCAATGAGCAGTTCTTC
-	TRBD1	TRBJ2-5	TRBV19	CAGRDRENTGETQYF	TGTGCCGGAAGGGACAGGGAGAACACCGGGGAGACCCAGTACTTC
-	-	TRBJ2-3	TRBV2	CASRSGGRSTDTQYF	TGTGCCAGCAGGTCGGGGGGCAGGAGCACAGATACGCAGTATTTT
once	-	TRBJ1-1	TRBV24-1	CATSSGAAEAFF	TGTGCCACCAGCTCAGGGGCGGCTGAAGCTTTCTTT